The rows below give T cell receptor beta chains drawn from one sample of a study of tumor-infiltrating lymphocytes in primary liver carcinoma. TCRdb re-called the multiplex PCR reads through MiXCR, storing one row per CDR3 protein. The sample has almost 200,000 distinct CDR3 sequences, about two thirds seen once; the top ten hold roughly 6.8%. Sequenced sample: peripheral blood. The receptors derive from a woman aged 60-75 years with primary liver carcinoma and hepatitis B virus infection. Each CDR3 is given with its conserved first and last residue. D genes are given only for firm matches. Some rows mark clone size as missing; the rest say once, few, many or name a class of expanded clone.

J: TRBJ2-1
D: .
size: .
V: TRBV11-2
CDR3: CVSSPLLLAGTYNERFF
DNA: TGTGTCAGCAGCCCCCTCCTCCTGGCGGGAACTTACAATGAGCGGTTCTTC

J: TRBJ1-2
D: .
size: .
V: TRBV7-8
CDR3: CASSPLGGSWNYGYTF
DNA: TGTGCCAGCAGCCCATTAGGGGGATCATGGAACTATGGCTACACCTTC

J: TRBJ2-1
D: TRBD2
size: .
V: TRBV5-4
CDR3: CASSLVAGDHNGQFF
DNA: TGTGCCAGCAGCTTGGTGGCGGGAGACCACAATGGGCAGTTCTTC

J: TRBJ2-7
D: .
size: .
V: TRBV12-5
CDR3: CASGLLRRREQYF
DNA: TGTGCTAGTGGTTTGTTAAGGAGGCGCGAGCAGTACTTC

J: TRBJ2-1
D: TRBD2
size: few
V: TRBV5-4
CDR3: CASSSGTSEYNEQFF
DNA: TGTGCCAGCAGCTCCGGGACTAGCGAGTACAATGAGCAGTTCTTC

J: TRBJ1-1
D: .
size: .
V: TRBV11-2
CDR3: CTSSLGTNTEAFF
DNA: TGTACCAGCAGCTTAGGTACAAACACTGAAGCTTTCTTT

J: TRBJ2-1
D: .
size: many
V: TRBV6-1
CDR3: CASSVGTTKNEQFF
DNA: TGTGCCAGCAGTGTGGGGACAACTAAGAATGAGCAGTTCTTC

J: TRBJ2-2
D: TRBD2
size: .
V: TRBV6-1
CDR3: CANRRSGIMTGELFF
DNA: TGTGCCAACAGGCGAAGCGGGATTATGACCGGGGAGCTGTTTTTT

J: TRBJ2-2
D: TRBD2
size: few
V: TRBV6-5
CDR3: CASCTSGTTTGELFF
DNA: TGTGCCAGCTGTACGAGTGGGACTACCACCGGGGAGCTGTTTTTT

J: TRBJ1-3
D: .
size: .
V: TRBV11-2
CDR3: CASSIHLSSGSTIYF
DNA: TGTGCCAGCAGCATTCATTTATCCTCTGGAAGTACCATATATTTT

J: TRBJ1-2
D: .
size: .
V: TRBV11-3
CDR3: CASSLRALELSECYTF
DNA: TGTGCCAGCAGCTTACGCGCACTCGAGCTGTCGGAGTGCTACACCTTC

J: TRBJ1-1
D: .
size: .
V: TRBV11-3
CDR3: CASSLVDRRMNTEAFF
DNA: TGTGCCAGCAGCTTAGTCGACAGAAGAATGAACACTGAAGCTTTCTTT

J: TRBJ2-1
D: .
size: .
V: TRBV6-2/TRBV6-3
CDR3: CASSLTYNGQFF
DNA: TGTGCCAGTTCGCTCACTTACAATGGGCAGTTCTTC

J: TRBJ2-3
D: .
size: .
V: TRBV29-1
CDR3: CGVEALGKVGVSPDTQYF
DNA: TGCGGCGTTGAAGCGTTGGGCAAGGTGGGGGTTAGCCCAGATACGCAGTATTTT

J: TRBJ2-2
D: TRBD1
size: .
V: TRBV7-9
CDR3: CASRTGVPVTGELFF
DNA: TGTGCCAGCAGGACAGGGGTCCCGGTCACCGGGGAGCTGTTTTTT

J: TRBJ2-2
D: TRBD1
size: .
V: TRBV6-1
CDR3: CANTSGQGGHGELFF
DNA: TGTGCCAACACCTCGGGACAGGGGGGACACGGGGAACTGTTTTTT

J: TRBJ2-6
D: TRBD1
size: few
V: TRBV6-6
CDR3: CASSLQGAGANVLTF
DNA: TGTGCCAGCAGCCTACAGGGGGCTGGGGCCAACGTCCTGACTTTC

J: TRBJ2-1
D: TRBD2
size: .
V: TRBV28
CDR3: CASSQSGRVNNEQFF
DNA: TGTGCCAGCAGCCAAAGCGGGAGGGTAAACAATGAGCAGTTCTTC

J: TRBJ2-7
D: TRBD2
size: few
V: TRBV10-3
CDR3: CAISELTSGSYEQYF
DNA: TGTGCCATCAGTGAATTGACTAGCGGGAGCTACGAGCAGTACTTC

J: TRBJ1-5
D: .
size: few
V: TRBV2
CDR3: CASRVASGLNQPQHF
DNA: TGTGCCAGCAGAGTGGCTTCAGGACTCAATCAGCCCCAGCATTTT

J: TRBJ2-1
D: .
size: few
V: TRBV30
CDR3: CAWSRNLAEQFF
DNA: TGTGCCTGGAGCCGAAACTTAGCTGAGCAGTTCTTC

J: TRBJ2-7
D: TRBD1
size: .
V: TRBV20-1
CDR3: CSAMRTGSYEQYF
DNA: TGCAGTGCAATGAGGACAGGGTCCTACGAGCAGTACTTC

J: TRBJ1-1
D: TRBD1
size: many
V: TRBV28
CDR3: CASRPGTALAEAFF
DNA: TGTGCCAGCAGACCCGGGACAGCCTTGGCTGAAGCTTTCTTT

J: TRBJ1-5
D: .
size: .
V: TRBV6-5
CDR3: CASSSVRSGQVVSQPQHF
DNA: TGTGCCAGCAGTTCCGTCCGTTCCGGGCAGGTTGTAAGTCAGCCCCAGCATTTT

J: TRBJ2-3
D: TRBD2
size: .
V: TRBV29-1
CDR3: CNVEWAGVAGLVDTQYF
DNA: TGCAACGTTGAATGGGCCGGTGTAGCGGGCCTGGTGGATACGCAGTATTTT

J: TRBJ1-5
D: TRBD1
size: .
V: TRBV4-1
CDR3: CPSRPRDSRNQPQHF
DNA: TGCCCCAGCAGACCCCGGGACAGCCGCAATCAGCCCCAGCACTTT

J: TRBJ2-7
D: .
size: .
V: TRBV14
CDR3: CTSSLEAGSHEQYF
DNA: TGTACCAGCAGCCTAGAAGCAGGTTCCCACGAGCAGTACTTC

J: TRBJ2-1
D: TRBD2
size: many
V: TRBV12-3/TRBV12-4
CDR3: CASSFGTSGITEYNEQFF
DNA: TGTGCCAGCAGCTTCGGGACTAGCGGGATTACTGAGTACAATGAGCAGTTCTTC

J: TRBJ2-1
D: TRBD2
size: .
V: TRBV11-2
CDR3: CASSLRSGRATNEQFF
DNA: TGTGCCAGCAGTCTACGTAGCGGGAGGGCCACAAATGAGCAGTTCTTC

J: TRBJ2-1
D: TRBD2
size: .
V: TRBV29-1
CDR3: CSVEDRLAGVGNEQFF
DNA: TGCAGCGTTGAAGATAGACTAGCGGGAGTGGGGAATGAGCAGTTCTTC

J: TRBJ2-7
D: .
size: few
V: TRBV5-5
CDR3: CASSLASSDYEQYF
DNA: TGTGCCAGCAGCTTGGCCTCTAGCGACTACGAGCAGTACTTC

J: TRBJ2-1
D: TRBD2
size: many
V: TRBV6-1
CDR3: CASSVRWASGSNEQFF
DNA: TGTGCCAGCAGTGTACGGTGGGCTAGCGGGAGCAATGAGCAGTTCTTC

J: TRBJ2-3
D: .
size: .
V: TRBV27
CDR3: CASCLTSTDTQYF
DNA: TGTGCCAGCTGTCTCACTAGCACAGATACGCAGTATTTT

J: TRBJ2-1
D: .
size: many
V: TRBV5-6
CDR3: CASSFARGLTLYNEQFF
DNA: TGTGCCAGCAGCTTCGCCAGGGGCCTCACCCTTTACAATGAGCAGTTCTTC

J: TRBJ2-1
D: TRBD1
size: .
V: TRBV5-1
CDR3: CASSRAGTGVSDEQFF
DNA: TGCGCCAGCAGCCGGGCCGGGACAGGGGTGAGCGATGAGCAGTTCTTC

J: TRBJ1-4
D: .
size: .
V: TRBV4-1
CDR3: CASSQDPYKANEKLFF
DNA: TGCGCCAGCAGCCAAGACCCCTACAAGGCGAATGAAAAACTGTTTTTT

J: TRBJ2-5
D: .
size: few
V: TRBV5-4
CDR3: CASSLAGRDGETQYF
DNA: TGTGCCAGCAGCTTGGCCGGCAGGGACGGGGAGACCCAGTACTTC

J: TRBJ2-3
D: TRBD1
size: .
V: TRBV7-3
CDR3: CASSLRQGPDTQYF
DNA: TGTGCCAGCAGCTTAAGACAGGGCCCAGATACGCAGTATTTT

J: TRBJ1-1
D: .
size: .
V: TRBV11-2
CDR3: CASGFESRGGTEAFF
DNA: TGTGCCAGCGGCTTTGAATCCCGGGGTGGCACTGAAGCTTTCTTT

J: TRBJ2-3
D: .
size: .
V: TRBV6-2/TRBV6-3
CDR3: CASSPPHTDTQYF
DNA: TGTGCCAGCAGTCCCCCTCACACAGATACGCAGTATTTT

J: TRBJ2-5
D: .
size: many
V: TRBV4-1
CDR3: CASSQDGRPYQETQYF
DNA: TGCGCCAGCAGCCAAGATGGCAGGCCGTACCAAGAGACCCAGTACTTC

J: TRBJ2-5
D: .
size: .
V: TRBV11-2
CDR3: CTSSLITLQETQYF
DNA: TGTACCAGCAGCTTAATTACACTTCAAGAGACCCAGTACTTC

J: TRBJ2-7
D: .
size: .
V: TRBV2
CDR3: CASSESDEQYF
DNA: TGTGCCAGCAGTGAATCCGACGAGCAGTACTTC

J: TRBJ2-7
D: .
size: .
V: TRBV2
CDR3: CASSLVYEQYF
DNA: TGTGCCAGCAGCCTAGTCTACGAGCAGTACTTC

J: TRBJ2-7
D: .
size: many
V: TRBV6-5
CDR3: CASSSDGAREQYF
DNA: TGTGCCAGCAGCTCTGACGGGGCGAGGGAGCAGTACTTC

J: TRBJ2-5
D: .
size: many
V: TRBV6-6
CDR3: CASSYSIGAGETQYF
DNA: TGTGCCAGCAGTTACTCGATAGGGGCCGGGGAGACCCAGTACTTC

J: TRBJ2-6
D: TRBD1
size: .
V: TRBV7-9
CDR3: CASSPDRGHKPRANVLTF
DNA: TGTGCCAGCAGCCCGGACAGGGGGCATAAACCTCGGGCCAACGTCCTGACTTTC

J: TRBJ2-5
D: TRBD2
size: .
V: TRBV6-6
CDR3: CASSYSSASGRGRGTQYF
DNA: TGTGCCAGCAGTTACTCTTCGGCTAGCGGGAGGGGGCGGGGGACCCAGTACTTC

J: TRBJ1-1
D: .
size: .
V: TRBV5-4
CDR3: CASSLATGTEAFF
DNA: TGTGCCAGCAGCTTGGCCACAGGCACTGAAGCTTTCTTT

J: TRBJ2-7
D: TRBD2
size: many
V: TRBV11-2
CDR3: CASSLVLAGTAYEQYF
DNA: TGTGCCAGCAGCTTAGTCCTAGCGGGCACGGCCTACGAGCAGTACTTC

J: TRBJ2-7
D: .
size: many
V: TRBV6-2/TRBV6-3
CDR3: CASSYPSGSGVTEQYF
DNA: TGTGCCAGCAGTTACCCGTCGGGTAGCGGCGTCACCGAGCAGTACTTC

J: TRBJ2-5
D: .
size: .
V: TRBV10-1
CDR3: CASSETVQETQYF
DNA: TGCGCCAGCAGTGAGACAGTACAAGAGACCCAGTACTTC

J: TRBJ1-6
D: .
size: once
V: TRBV6-2/TRBV6-3
CDR3: CASSPPGKVSPLHF
DNA: TGTGCCAGCAGCCCTCCAGGGAAGGTTTCACCCCTCCACTTT

J: TRBJ2-1
D: .
size: .
V: TRBV5-1
CDR3: CASSLGGSDNERFF
DNA: TGCGCCAGCAGCTTGGGCGGATCTGACAATGAGCGGTTCTTC

J: TRBJ2-5
D: .
size: .
V: TRBV6-5
CDR3: CASSYSTPAQETQYF
DNA: TGTGCCAGCAGTTACTCGACCCCAGCCCAAGAGACCCAGTACTTC

J: TRBJ1-2
D: TRBD1
size: once
V: TRBV10-2
CDR3: CVSMGTGGHYTF
DNA: TGCGTCAGCATGGGGACAGGGGGCCACTACACCTTC

J: TRBJ2-7
D: TRBD2
size: .
V: TRBV4-1
CDR3: CVSSQSVTSGNYEQYF
DNA: TGTGTCAGTAGCCAATCTGTGACTAGCGGAAACTACGAGCAGTACTTC

J: TRBJ2-5
D: .
size: once
V: TRBV29-1
CDR3: CSVDGGEEIQYF
DNA: TGCAGCGTTGATGGAGGGGAAGAGATCCAGTACTTC

J: TRBJ1-1
D: .
size: .
V: TRBV6-5
CDR3: CVSSTGGRGRNTEAFF
DNA: TGTGTCAGCAGCACGGGGGGGAGGGGTCGAAACACTGAAGCTTTCTTT

J: TRBJ2-7
D: .
size: .
V: TRBV14
CDR3: CASSQWPRNRATYEQYF
DNA: TGTGCCAGCAGCCAATGGCCTCGAAACAGGGCCACCTACGAGCAGTACTTC